A single sample is the source of the 4 T cell receptor beta chains below, sequenced in a study of early T cells in non-severe SARS-CoV-2 infection. TCRdb redid the calling of the 5' RACE reads with MiXCR, one entry per CDR3 protein. The sample records 43,000 or so distinct CDR3 sequences, under 9.5% being singletons. Input material: whole blood. These receptors all stem from an adult who was a healthcare worker with PCR-confirmed SARS-CoV-2 infection or an uninfected control (not recorded which).

This clonotype has ten or more counts. This chain uses TRBV20-1 with TRBJ1-4, with D perhaps TRBD1 (6 bases). Trimming took 6 bases from V and 10 from J, leaving 18 bases between them. Per the germline V gene, CDR1 is DFQATT and CDR2 is SNEGSKA (reference sequence). CDR3 length: 13 amino acids. CDR3 residues: CSAEDRTYAKLFF. CDR3 DNA: TGCAGTGCCGAAGACAGGACGTACGCAAAACTGTTTTTT.

J is TRBJ2-3 and V is TRBV30; no reliable D call. CDR3 length: 11 residues. V lost 0 bases to trimming and J lost 8 bases, with 6 bases between them. Germline lookup yields CDR1 GTSNPN and CDR2 SVGIG (reference sequence). The DNA of the CDR3 is TGTGCCTGGAGTGTGGCTGTTACGCAGTATTTT. Its translation is CAWSVAVTQYF. Filled out from reference TRBV30 and TRBJ2-3, the complete variable domain reads SQTIHQWPATLVQPVGSPLSLECTVEGTSNPNLYWYRQAAGRGLQLLFYSVGIGQISSEVPQNLSASRPQDRQFILSSKKLLLSDSGFYLCAWSVAVTQYFGPGTRLTVL.

The V call is TRBV20-1, the J call TRBJ1-4; D not resolved. The length of the CDR3 is 10 residues. Germline CDR1 DFQATT, CDR2 SNEGSKA (reference sequence). Deletions cut 5 bases from V and 8 bases from J, with 6 bases between. The CDR3 DNA sequence: TGCAGTGCTGGGCGAGAAAAACTGTTTTTT. Amino acid sequence: CSAGREKLFF.

This chain joins TRBV7-2 and TRBJ2-3, with D uncertain. The germline gives CDR1 SGHTA, CDR2 FQGNSA. The CDR3 extends over 17 amino acids. Trimming removed 6 bases from V and 0 bases from J, with 19 bases in between. The CDR3 coding sequence is TGTGCCAGCAGGAATGACATCCGACTTTATAGCACAGATACGCAGTATTTT. It yields the protein CASRNDIRLYSTDTQYF.